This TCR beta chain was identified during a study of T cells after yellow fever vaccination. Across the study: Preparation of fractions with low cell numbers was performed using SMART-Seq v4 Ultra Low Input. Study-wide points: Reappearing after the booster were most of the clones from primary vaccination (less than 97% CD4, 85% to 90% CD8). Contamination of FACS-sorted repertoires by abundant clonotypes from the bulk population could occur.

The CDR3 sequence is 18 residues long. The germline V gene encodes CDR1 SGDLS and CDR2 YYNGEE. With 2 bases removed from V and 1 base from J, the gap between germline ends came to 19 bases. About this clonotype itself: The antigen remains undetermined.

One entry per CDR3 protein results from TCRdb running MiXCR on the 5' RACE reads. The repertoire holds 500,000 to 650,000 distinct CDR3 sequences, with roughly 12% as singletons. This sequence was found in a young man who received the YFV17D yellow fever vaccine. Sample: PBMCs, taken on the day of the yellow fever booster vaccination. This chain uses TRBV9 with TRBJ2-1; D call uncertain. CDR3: CASSVNEDVTRSYNEQFF. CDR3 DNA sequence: TGTGCCAGCAGCGTTAATGAGGATGTGACGCGGTCCTACAATGAGCAGTTCTTC.